Here is one TCR beta chain with its context. The antigen remains unidentified. TCRdb used MiXCR to reprocess the 5' RACE reads, holding one entry per CDR3 protein. The data hold about 410,000 distinct CDR3 sequences, with roughly 18% observed a single time. Per the germline V gene, CDR1 is SGHVS and CDR2 is FQNEAQ. The CDR3 has 15 amino acids. Trimming left V 3 bases short and J 0 bases short, with 11 bases between. The data originate from a study of T-cell memory formation after mild COVID-19. Study as a whole: Largely donor-specific sequence clusters came from two donors.

Study findings and constraints: Contracting clones, day 15 to 85, had balanced CD4/CD8, and later expanders favored CD4+.

This chain uses TRBV7-8 with TRBJ1-2, with D unclear. Sequencing input: PBMCs or a T cell subset sorted from them (not recorded which). The TCR comes from a man between 18 and 29 years old who had mild COVID-19 (a few samples of this study predate the infection). Cell type and time point are not known. CDR3 sequence: CASSFAVVTNYGYTF. CDR3 bases: TGTGCCAGCAGCTTCGCAGTGGTAACTAACTATGGCTACACCTTC.